This note documents a single T cell receptor beta chain sequence. Its antigen remains undetermined. A read error may produce the germline difference seen at one junction end. This entry is derived from a study of CD8 T cells in Susac syndrome (dated by TCRdb to 2018 to 2020). Looking at the study overall: The study used repertoire sequencing to test whether antigen drove CD8+ T cell activation and differentiation in Susac syndrome. CD8+ T cell repertoire clonality was compared between about a dozen healthy donors, roughly 14 Susac syndrome patients and roughly 15 multiple sclerosis patients. The full study reports these points: The TCR sequencing and HLA analysis was acknowledged to have included a relatively small number of individuals.

RNA was extracted using the RNeasy kit, and 0.5 to 1 microgram was reverse transcribed with random hexamers. The immunoSEQ multiplex PCR assay, which covers 54 Vbeta and 13 Jbeta segments, was used to amplify TCR beta CDR3 regions. PCR amplification bias was corrected by using a synthetic template baseline for primer optimization and computational correction. As for the original processing: Only productive sequences were kept, with reads annotated to V, D and J genes according to IMGT and analyzed in immunoSEQ Analyzer. To calculate clonality, Shannon entropy was normalized by log2 of the number of productive unique sequences and then subtracted from one. Public and private clones were assessed among the 100 most prevalent clones of each patient and control. A clone was defined as Susac-specific if it was absent from the healthy and MS cohorts, from 1052 published viral clones and from other ImmuneACCESS disease sequences. In TCRdb, the public reads were trimmed at Q25 with fastp and aligned with MiXCR, with productive beta chains retained. CDR3 protein duplicates are merged, each entry listing the most common genes and DNA. The V and J calls here are based on TCRdb, not the publication. In all, the sample holds approximately 120,000 distinct CDR3 sequences, and roughly 93% of those were seen once. The ten largest clones represent over 0.3% of the sample.

Peripheral blood CD8+ and CD4+ T cells from healthy donors, Susac syndrome patients and multiple sclerosis patients were profiled using high-throughput TCR beta sequencing. The multiple sclerosis controls were treatment-naive patients who had stable or active relapsing-remitting disease and met the revised McDonald criteria. Bulk CD8+ and CD4+ T cells were purified magnetically by negative isolation, whereas CD8+ TEMRA cells were enriched by FACS. Blood was drawn into EDTA tubes, processed within 24 hours, and PBMCs were isolated by density gradient centrifugation. PBMCs intended for TCR sequencing were frozen in liquid nitrogen and were later thawed in a 37 degrees C water bath. The sorted or isolated CD4+, CD8+ and CD8+ TEMRA cells reached a purity of at least 90%. The clonotype comes from a human donor with multiple sclerosis. Sequenced sample: CD8+ T cells from PBMCs.

The nucleotides read TGTGCTAGCAGCCCAAGCGGGAGGGCGAACACCGGGGAGCTGTTTTTT. Translated, this is CASSPSGRANTGELFF. The V and J segments used are TRBV7-7 and TRBJ2-2, with TRBD2 matching 10 junction bases. CDR1 is given as SSHAT and CDR2 as FNYEAQ, both from the germline V gene (reference sequence). The cysteine opens and the phenylalanine closes a CDR3 of 16 amino acids. Only the CDR3 DNA is retained, 48 bases long and in frame from the first base. Supplemented by the reference TRBV7-7 and TRBJ2-2 proteins around the CDR3, the complete variable domain is GAGVSQSPRYKVTKRGQDVTLRCDPISSHATLYWYQQALGQGPEFLTYFNYEAQPDKSGLPSDRFSAERPEGSISTLTIQRTEQRDSAMYRCASSPSGRANTGELFFGEGSRLTVL.